This TCR beta chain was retrieved from a study of T cell repertoires in cytomegalovirus infection. This clonotype appeared many times. What it binds is unknown. Points from the study as a whole: Clonotype analysis showed dominance of the ex vivo response by HLA-C-restricted CMV-specific TCR beta clonotypes. Adding up the frequency of public TCR beta families identified people who carried CMV plus the relevant HLA.

Each CDR3 protein gets one entry after TCRdb re-called the reads with MiXCR. The sample shows 350,000 to 550,000 distinct CDR3 sequences, approximately 31% of them seen only once. The CDR3 has 17 residues. Germline values: CDR1 SGHVS, CDR2 FNYEAQ. V was clipped by 1 base and J by 0 bases, with 10 bases between them. Sequencing input: PBMCs. The chain uses TRBV7-6 and TRBJ1-6; D possibly corresponds to TRBD1 (5 bases). This TCR was sampled from a human donor in good health (CMV status not recorded). Some clones in this sample may be carry-over from other donors' samples. The CDR3 region is CASSLVPGSSYNSPLHF. CDR3 in DNA: TGTGCCAGCAGCTTAGTTCCAGGGAGCTCCTATAATTCACCCCTCCACTTT.